These 16 T cell receptor beta chains share one sample of origin, sequenced in a study of cytomegalovirus exposure and HLA in healthy donors. A multiplex PCR was run with 60 Vbeta primers and 13 Jbeta primers. The method was immunoSEQ multiplex PCR; TCRdb's version includes in-frame clones alone and lacks a portion of them. This repertoire shows under 150,000 clones, 76% found once; its top ten account for under 2%. Sequencing input: PBMCs. The receptors shown here come from a female donor in good health and CMV-seropositive.

The genes are TRBV6-6 and TRBJ1-4; D call uncertain. The V end lost 6 bases, the J end lost 3 bases, and 14 bases lay between the germline ends. Germline V gives CDR1 MNHNY, CDR2 SVGAGI (reference sequence). This CDR3 contains 15 residues. CDR3 residues: CASSDITRSNEKLFF. In DNA form, the CDR3 reads TGTGCCAGCAGCGATATCACTCGCTCTAATGAAAAACTGTTTTTT.

The V gene is TRBV6-6, the J gene TRBJ1-2; TRBD1 is a possible D gene (6 bases). The germline V and J ends were trimmed by 8 bases and 4 bases, with 17 bases remaining between them. The germline gives CDR1 MNHNY, CDR2 SVGAGI (reference sequence). The CDR3 spans 14 residues. CDR3 region: CASRGQSKIYGYTF. The DNA of the CDR3 is TGTGCCAGCCGCGGACAGTCTAAAATCTATGGCTACACCTTC.

This clone came up a few times. The chain couples TRBV5-5 to TRBJ2-5; D unclear. The CDR3 has 14 amino acids. Per the germline V gene, CDR1 is SGHKS and CDR2 is YYEKEE (reference sequence). Trimming removed 1 base at V and 2 bases at J, with 9 bases between. In DNA, the CDR3 is TGTGCCAGCAGCTTGTTGTCTAGACAAGAGACCCAGTACTTC. Translation: CASSLLSRQETQYF.

V gene TRBV19 combines with J gene TRBJ1-3, with 12 nucleotides matching TRBD1. This CDR3 spans 14 amino acids. Germline lookup yields CDR1 LNHDA and CDR2 SQIVND (reference sequence). J was trimmed by 8 bases and V by 7 bases; bases with no gene match: 6. The CDR3 nucleotides read TGTGCCAGTACCCCGGGACAGGGGGCAGACACCATATATTTT. Amino acid sequence: CASTPGQGADTIYF.

This chain connects TRBV28 to TRBJ1-5; 9 bases map to TRBD1. Germline-derived CDR1 and CDR2 are MDHEN and SYDVKM. The CDR3 is made up of 17 amino acids. Trimming removed 4 bases from V and 7 bases from J; junction bases left unmatched: 14. CDR3 sequence: CASSSDRGSLVGQPQHF. Written as DNA, the CDR3 is TGTGCCAGCAGTTCGGACAGGGGATCGTTAGTAGGGCAGCCCCAGCATTTT.

This chain joins TRBV7-2 and TRBJ2-1; TRBD1 matches at 7 bases. The CDR3 consists of 15 residues. Per germline, CDR1 SGHTA and CDR2 FQGNSA. V gave up 1 base and J gave up 3 bases; unmatched junction bases: 3. DNA of the CDR3: TGTGCCAGCAGCTTAGACAGGGGCGTCTACAATGAGCAGTTCTTC. Translation: CASSLDRGVYNEQFF.

This sequence joins TRBV2 and TRBJ2-7; 7 bases map to TRBD1. Germline CDR1 reads SNHLY; CDR2 reads FYNNEI. CDR3 length: 15 amino acids. Germline trimming cut 6 bases from V and 5 bases from J; bases unmatched to any gene: 13. CDR3 region: CASRNPDRVGNEQYF. The CDR3 DNA is TGTGCCAGCAGGAACCCAGACAGGGTTGGGAACGAGCAGTACTTC.

The V call is TRBV18, the J call TRBJ1-3; D is unclear. Per germline, CDR1 KGHSH and CDR2 LQKENI. The CDR3 spans 13 residues. V lost 5 bases and J 0 bases, leaving 5 bases between the germline ends. The DNA of the CDR3 is TGTGCCAGCTCAGACTACTCTGGAAACACCATATATTTT. This translates into CASSDYSGNTIYF.

CDR3 coding DNA: TGTGCCAGCAGCCGCCTCAGGGGGAGCGGAGAAAAACTGTTTTTT. Protein product: CASSRLRGSGEKLFF. This rearrangement joins TRBV7-9 to TRBJ1-4, with 7 positions matching TRBD1. V lost 5 bases, J lost 8 bases, and 11 bases stayed unmatched. CDR3 size: 15 residues. Germline V gene sequence: CDR1 SEHNR, CDR2 FQNEAQ (reference sequence).

This rearrangement joins TRBV7-2 to TRBJ1-6; D perhaps matches TRBD1 (5 bases). CDR1 is SGHTA and CDR2 is FQGNSA in the germline V gene. This CDR3 has 13 amino acids. V lost 1 base, J lost 9 bases, and 7 bases lay in between. The CDR3 reads CASSLERGSPLHF. CDR3 DNA: TGTGCCAGCAGCTTAGAAAGGGGTTCACCCCTCCACTTT.

In its sample, this clone was seen once. The gene calls are TRBV5-1 and TRBJ1-1; TRBD1 is a possible D gene (6 bases). CDR1 is SGHRS and CDR2 is YFSETQ in the germline V gene. The CDR3 spans 15 residues. Trimming took off 0 bases at V and 4 bases at J, with 13 bases between the two ends. The CDR3 DNA sequence: TGCGCCAGCAGCTTGGTAGCAGGGGCCCTCACTGAAGCTTTCTTT. It encodes CASSLVAGALTEAFF.

V usage is TRBV5-4 and J usage is TRBJ2-7, with 9 bases fitting TRBD2. The CDR3 runs to 16 residues. V dropped 0 bases and J dropped 0; count of bases not matched to a gene: 4. CDR1 is SGHNT, CDR2 YYREEE, per germline (reference sequence). The chain's CDR3 is CASSLAGTSSSYEQYF. As DNA, the CDR3 is TGTGCCAGCAGCTTGGCCGGGACTAGCTCCTCCTACGAGCAGTACTTC.

This rearrangement joins TRBV13 to TRBJ2-5, with 11 bases fitting TRBD1. Trimming at V came to 1 base and at J to 4 bases, leaving 5 bases not matched to a gene. The length of the CDR3 is 16 residues. CDR1 is PRHDT and CDR2 is FYEKMQ in the germline V gene (reference sequence). CDR3: CASSLEGQGARETQYF. The CDR3 DNA follows: TGTGCCAGCAGCTTAGAAGGACAGGGGGCGAGAGAGACCCAGTACTTC.

This chain links TRBV6-6 with TRBJ2-7; 11 nucleotides align to TRBD1. V shed 5 bases and J 4 bases; nucleotides not matched to a gene: 4. This CDR3 contains 14 residues. Germline V gives CDR1 MNHNY, CDR2 SVGAGI (reference sequence). The CDR3 loop reads CASSQDRGLYEQYF. CDR3 nucleotides: TGTGCCAGCAGTCAGGACAGGGGGCTGTACGAGCAGTACTTC.

The chain joins TRBV4-1 to TRBJ2-5; TRBD2 is a possible D gene (5 bases). This CDR3 contains 16 residues. V shed 3 bases and J shed 5 bases, with 19 bases lying between them. Germline CDR1 reads MGHRA; CDR2 reads YSYEKL. CDR3 bases: TGCGCCAGCAGCCACCCCCCGGCTAGCCTCCAGGAGACCCAGTACTTC. It codes for CASSHPPASLQETQYF.

This clone was seen a few times. The chain is built from TRBV2 and TRBJ2-3, with 9 bases lining up with TRBD1. J gave up 3 bases and V 6 bases, and 10 bases lay outside the gene matches. This CDR3 is built from 16 residues. CDR1 and CDR2 from the germline V gene are SNHLY and FYNNEI. The CDR3 spells CASRARTGATTDTQYF. The CDR3 region has the DNA TGTGCCAGCAGAGCTCGGACAGGGGCAACGACAGATACGCAGTATTTT.